This paragraph reports one T cell receptor beta chain. The data originate from a study of blood T cell repertoires in COVID-19. CDR1 and CDR2 from the germline V gene are SGHDT and YYEEEE. With 1 base removed from V and 3 bases from J, the gap between germline ends came to 10 bases. CDR3 size: 14 residues. Libraries were prepared by immunoSEQ multiplex PCR; TCRdb keeps only in-frame clonotypes and omits some of them. The sample contains about 200,000 clones, approximately 80% of which appear only once. This chain joins TRBV5-6 and TRBJ1-2; D remains ambiguous. The sequenced material came from PBMCs or T cells enriched from blood (not recorded which). The source is a woman aged 40 to 55 with acute COVID-19. As DNA, the CDR3 is TGTGCCAGCAGCTTGTCCTACGGGGACTATGGCTACACCTTC. This codes for CASSLSYGDYGYTF.